This T cell receptor (beta chain) emerged from a study of blood T cell repertoires in COVID-19. V was clipped by 3 bases and J by 6 bases, with 21 bases between them. Per germline, CDR1 DFQATT and CDR2 SNEGSKA (reference sequence). This CDR3 contains 16 residues. Using immunoSEQ multiplex PCR, the repertoire was profiled, and TCRdb retains in-frame clones only, with some absent. This sample has over 150,000 clones, with 75% to 90% found just once. The chain employs TRBV20-1 and TRBJ2-1; D is possibly TRBD2 (6 bases). Sequenced input: peripheral blood. This sequence originates from a man aged 25 to 40 with acute or convalescent COVID-19. CDR3 loop: CSASRVQGGMANEQFF. The CDR3 DNA is TGCAGTGCTAGTAGGGTTCAGGGAGGTATGGCCAATGAGCAGTTCTTC.